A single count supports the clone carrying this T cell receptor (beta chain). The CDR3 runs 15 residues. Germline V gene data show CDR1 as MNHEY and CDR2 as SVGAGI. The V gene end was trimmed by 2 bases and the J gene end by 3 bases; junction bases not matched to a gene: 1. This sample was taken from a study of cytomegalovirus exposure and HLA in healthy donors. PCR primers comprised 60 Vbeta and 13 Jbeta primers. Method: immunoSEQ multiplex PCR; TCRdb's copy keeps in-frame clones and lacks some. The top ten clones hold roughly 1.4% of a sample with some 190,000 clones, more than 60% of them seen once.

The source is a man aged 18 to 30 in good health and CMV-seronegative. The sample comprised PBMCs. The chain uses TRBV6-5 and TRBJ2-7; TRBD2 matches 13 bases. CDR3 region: CASSYGTSGDYEQYF. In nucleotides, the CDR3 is TGTGCCAGCAGTTACGGGACTAGCGGGGACTACGAGCAGTACTTC.